This record concerns one TCR beta chain sequence. Its specific antigen is unknown. One base away there is no much larger clone; base qualities are not given. The cohort consisted of some 670 healthy bone marrow donors. All cohort members were sampled while nominally healthy, although unrecorded immune exposures were likely present. The donor tested CMV seropositive, placing the donor among the roughly 300 seropositive members of the cohort. A peripheral blood sample was collected from each donor, and TCR beta sequencing was performed on peripheral blood mononuclear cells. The Qiagen DNeasy Blood Extraction Kit was used to extract genomic DNA from the blood cell samples. The record originates from a study of cytomegalovirus exposure and HLA in healthy donors (dated by TCRdb to 2016 to 2017). Describing the broader study: According to an earlier analysis of a few hundred of the donors, 150 million to 200 million T cells yielded roughly 110 million unique TCR beta sequences and about 280 Gb of sequence data. Every repertoire in the discovery cohort had been generated on one and the same sequencing platform. The study profiled the T cell repertoires of more than 500 subjects by immunosequencing and related them to cytomegalovirus serostatus. Typing coverage differed by locus: A, B, C, DRB1 and DQB1 were typed in roughly 629-630 donors, DQA1 in about 500, DPA1 in some 600, and DPB1 in around 490. About 5 DR-DQ haplotypes were handled as single units for association and clustering, since linkage in the cohort was strong. On average, 235,054 unique TCR beta nucleotide sequences were sequenced per donor among about 400 genotyped donors of the cohort, with roughly 20% of those sequences being non-productive. Class I and class II HLA loci were covered by the typing at four-digit resolution. Donor age, sex, ethnicity and CMV serostatus were collected together with the repertoire data. Along with the approximately 700-subject first cohort, a separate validation cohort of over a hundred different subjects was used. Roughly 300 gigabases of sequencing data and tens of millions of unique TCR sequences were included in an early release covering about 620 HLA-typed donors. An earlier analysis of 450 to 750 of the donors used high-throughput TCR beta sequencing to judge whether each TCR beta V gene segment behaved as functional or pseudogenic. A later analysis re-analyzed previously published TCR beta repertoires from roughly 600 donors and added high-resolution HLA genotyping to study TCR occurrence patterns. In a later genetic analysis, genome-wide SNP genotypes for 398 of the 666 donors were used, and that subset was treated as a discovery cohort. The study aimed to test whether signatures of past pathogen exposure could be identified by cataloging public T cell receptors. Rather than drawing on any new phenotypic data, the later analysis identified candidate immune exposures from TCR beta sequences and the way those sequences occurred across donors. Of the approximately 400 genotyped donors, approximately 82% fell in the genetic ancestry cluster associated with self-reported Caucasian donors. High-throughput TCR immunosequencing, statistical association of individual TCRs with disease status, and machine learning were combined to predict cytomegalovirus infection status.

What the study reported, not specific to this receptor: The authors suggested that the approach could potentially be generalized to other disease states and immunological phenotypes. In a later analysis, several top co-occurrence clusters were reported to appear linked to parvovirus B19, influenza, CMV and Epstein-Barr virus. Most TCR sequences were observed very rarely across donors, whereas some public TCRs were present in many individuals. Because HLA typing was missing for some donors at each locus, association tests included only the typed subset. According to a later analysis, TCR association rates differed among HLA loci, with DRB1 alleles showing the most associated TCRs and HLA-C alleles showing the fewest. The classifier was reported to diagnose cytomegalovirus status with high specificity and sensitivity in both the original and validation cohorts. A further reported finding was that TCR beta sequences accurately predicted the HLA-A and HLA-B alleles for most subjects in the first cohort. Specific HLA alleles were associated with some 15,000 TCR beta sequences at a false discovery rate of 0.05 in a later analysis. A later genetic analysis reported fewer N-insertions in productive TCRs among donors in an Asian-associated ancestry cluster than the roughly 670-donor mean. The sequencing pipeline was judged likely to have produced a cluster of highly shared sequence variants as a technical artifact. The study listed approximately 150 TCR beta chains as associated with cytomegalovirus. The cohort was sequenced for TCR beta chains only, and without alpha or paired-chain data the features that could be detected were limited. Immune exposure information for the cohort was limited to CMV serostatus. A few of the identified cytomegalovirus-associated TCR beta chains were confirmed in vitro to be specific for cytomegalovirus antigens. Presence/absence analyses assumed roughly uniform sequencing depth across donors, an assumption that may not hold. In a later analysis, most CMV-associated TCR beta chains were found to appear HLA-restricted, with HLA associations seemingly driven largely by CMV exposure. A later analysis found that HLA-associated TCR beta chains were more clonally expanded and had lower generation probabilities than equally common non-associated chains. The earlier analysis of around 600 of the donors excluded 15 to 20 rarely observed V segments, including chromosome 9 orphons, because counts were too low. Strong co-occurrence of HLA alleles, especially DR and DQ, made assigning TCR associations to individual alleles difficult. Broadly in line with IMGT annotations, most TCR beta V segments showed up in productive rearrangements about 87% or about 30% of the time in an earlier analysis of approximately 600 of the donors. In a later genetic analysis, a missense DCLRE1C variant was associated with V-gene and J-gene trimming of TCR beta chains, and the association was replicated in an independent cohort. Because the 87-base-pair reads could not distinguish some IMGT-functional V segments, including TRBV6-2 and TRBV6-3, those segments were excluded. Correlated functional status among segregating V segments might reflect linkage disequilibrium, but an unknown experimental factor could not be ruled out.

Sequences LNHDA (CDR1) and SQIVND (CDR2) are obtained from the germline V gene (reference sequence). Inclusive of the bounding cysteine and phenylalanine, the CDR3 is 13 residues long. Solely the CDR3 DNA is kept, with 39 bases framed from the first base. Trimming takes 3 bases from V and 8 bases from J, and the germline ends sit 13 bases apart. The library was built by means of the immunoSEQ multiplex PCR assay. For the multiplex PCR, a mixture combining 60 forward primers for TCR Vbeta segments and 13 reverse primers for TCR Jbeta segments was used. A multiplex PCR assay on genomic DNA amplified the CDR3 region of rearranged TCR beta genes. On the Illumina HiSeq System, the amplified TCR beta libraries were sequenced as 87-base-pair reads. Per the authors' processing: Across the 666 repertoires, a later analysis counted roughly 77 million unique TCR beta chains, around 11 million of which were shared by at least two donors. A nearest-neighbor algorithm error-corrected the raw reads and collapsed the reads into unique sequences, merging closely related sequences to remove PCR and sequencing errors. Alignment of CDR3 sequences to IMGT reference sequences was used to assign V, D and J gene segments. For a sequence to be retained, a match of at least six nucleotides was required to both a V gene segment and a J gene segment. A rearrangement was called productive if the CDR3 had no stop codons and remained in frame with V and J, and every other rearrangement was called non-productive. CDR3 was defined according to IMGT convention as the region running from the second conserved V-encoded cysteine to the conserved J-encoded phenylalanine. Sequences without an unambiguous match to a single V gene segment were excluded from the earlier analysis of over 500 of the donors. An earlier analysis of 587 of the donors called V segments functional above 56.7% productive rearrangements and segregating when the between-donor standard deviation exceeded 5%. A statistical classification framework was built to diagnose cytomegalovirus status from the catalog of TCR beta chain sequences. A later analysis assigned V and J genes by comparing TCR nucleotide sequences with IMGT/GENE-DB human TR gene sequences. A later analysis assigned CDR3 sequences and most-parsimonious VDJ recombination scenarios with the TCRdist pipeline. In a later analysis, each TCR beta chain was defined by its CDR3 amino acid sequence together with its V-gene family, and reads lacking a unique V-gene family were excluded. As a way to deal with suspected cross-contamination and a sequencing artifact, a later analysis dropped nearly 600 nucleotide sequences that were highly shared and had low generation probability. For each public chain, a later analysis derived a clonal expansion index from normalized ranks of inferred template counts within each repertoire. In a later analysis, generation probabilities were computed using a VDJ recombination model fitted to out-of-frame rearrangements, and the results were checked against IGoR. In a later analysis, TCR-TCR, TCR-HLA and TCR-CMV co-occurrence was scored with hypergeometric tests, and a repertoire-size bias correction was applied to TCR pairs. False discovery rates were estimated in a later analysis by permuting HLA or CMV assignments 20 times. In a later analysis, co-occurring TCRs were grouped using DBSCAN, with TCRdist sequence similarity added in when clustering inside HLA-allele-positive subsets. Repertoires with fewer than 30,000 or more than 120,000 public chains were left out of co-occurrence clustering, as were about 5 repertoires with anomalous nucleotide sharing. Sourced from immuneACCESS, this table was stored by TCRdb with only in-frame sequences that have V and J called. A share of the clones is absent; for the studies checked, an unresolved V gene accounts for under half, and the remainder has no known explanation. Clone size and the V and J calls come from that table; the DNA yielded D and trimming. This sample comprises 150,000 to 200,000 clones, around 75% of them detected only once. The ten largest clones capture under 7% of the sample.

This chain is built from TRBV19 and TRBJ1-1; the D gene assignment is ambiguous. This TCR was recovered from a young woman in good health and CMV-seropositive. What was sequenced was PBMCs. The CDR3 reads as follows: CASSIRQSKEAFF. The DNA sequence is TGTGCCAGTAGTATCAGACAATCAAAGGAAGCTTTCTTT.